Listed below are T cell receptor beta chains from one sample, sequenced in a study of PD-L1 blockade in urothelial cancer. Method: immunoSEQ multiplex PCR; TCRdb's copy keeps in-frame clones and lacks some. The table records about 71,000 clones, approximately 91% of them present only once. The sample here was PBMCs, taken around atezolizumab (anti-PD-L1) treatment. These TCRs come from a man aged 60 to 69 with urothelial cancer. Both conserved end residues are part of each CDR3. The order of the fields is V gene, D gene, clone size, J gene, CDR3 DNA, CDR3 protein. The D gene is left open where the match is weak. Clone size is not always given. Where it is, it says once, few, many or a class for expanded clones.

V: TRBV7-9
D: -
size: -
J: TRBJ1-2
DNA: TGTGCCAGCAGCCCACAGTCTAACTATGGCTACACCTTC
CDR3: CASSPQSNYGYTF

V: TRBV9
D: TRBD1
size: -
J: TRBJ2-3
DNA: TGTGCCAGCAGCGTAGAGGGACAGCTCACAGATACGCAGTATTTT
CDR3: CASSVEGQLTDTQYF

V: TRBV5-1
D: TRBD1
size: few
J: TRBJ2-7
DNA: TGCGCCAGCGCCGAACAGGGGGCGCATTCTCACGAGCAGTACTTC
CDR3: CASAEQGAHSHEQYF

V: TRBV19
D: -
size: few
J: TRBJ2-4
DNA: TGTGCCAGTAGTTCCCTCAAAGGGGGCATTCAGTACTTC
CDR3: CASSSLKGGIQYF

V: TRBV28
D: TRBD1
size: many
J: TRBJ1-2
DNA: TGTGCCAGTCATACAGGGGGCTATGGCTACACCTTC
CDR3: CASHTGGYGYTF

V: TRBV18
D: -
size: -
J: TRBJ2-2
DNA: TGTGCCAGCTCACCATGGGGGCACACCGGGGAGCTGTTTTTT
CDR3: CASSPWGHTGELFF

V: TRBV5-6
D: -
size: -
J: TRBJ2-7
DNA: TGTGCCAGCACCAGGACGGGGTATGGAAGGGCCTACGAGCAGTACTTC
CDR3: CASTRTGYGRAYEQYF

V: TRBV28
D: TRBD1
size: -
J: TRBJ1-2
DNA: TGTGCCAGCAGTTTATCCCCGGGACAGGGTAACGGCTACACCTTC
CDR3: CASSLSPGQGNGYTF

V: TRBV18
D: -
size: once
J: TRBJ1-2
DNA: TGTGCCAGCTCACCAACAGCGGACTATGGCTACACCTTC
CDR3: CASSPTADYGYTF

V: TRBV6-6
D: -
size: -
J: TRBJ1-2
DNA: TGTGCCAGCAGTACTAAAACAGGGAGCTATGGCTACACCTTC
CDR3: CASSTKTGSYGYTF

V: TRBV5-1
D: TRBD1
size: -
J: TRBJ2-1
DNA: TGCGCCAGCAGCTTTTCCGGGACAGGGGGCCCAAATGAGCAGTTCTTC
CDR3: CASSFSGTGGPNEQFF

V: TRBV11-2
D: -
size: -
J: TRBJ2-6
DNA: TGTGCCAGCAGCTTATTAAGGGGTGTCGTCCTGACTTTC
CDR3: CASSLLRGVVLTF

V: TRBV29-1
D: -
size: -
J: TRBJ2-2
DNA: TGCAGCGTCCTGACAGACACCGGGGAGCTGTTTTTT
CDR3: CSVLTDTGELFF

V: TRBV5-1
D: TRBD1
size: once
J: TRBJ2-5
DNA: TGCGCCAGCAGCTTGGGTGACAGGGGGCAAGAGACCCAGTACTTC
CDR3: CASSLGDRGQETQYF

V: TRBV6-5
D: -
size: -
J: TRBJ1-2
DNA: TGTGCCAGCAGTTACTCGAGGTACTATGGCTACACCTTC
CDR3: CASSYSRYYGYTF

V: TRBV5-1
D: TRBD1
size: -
J: TRBJ2-7
DNA: TGCGCCAGCAGCTGGACAGGGGGGTCTTACGAGCAGTACTTC
CDR3: CASSWTGGSYEQYF

V: TRBV7-8
D: -
size: -
J: TRBJ2-2
DNA: TGTGCCAGCAGCTCCACTGGAGGGCGGACCGGGGAGCTGTTTTTT
CDR3: CASSSTGGRTGELFF

V: TRBV7-2
D: TRBD1
size: -
J: TRBJ2-1
DNA: TGTGCCAGCAGCTTGTTGACAGGGGGGAACTACAATGAGCAGTTCTTC
CDR3: CASSLLTGGNYNEQFF

V: TRBV5-4
D: -
size: -
J: TRBJ2-7
DNA: TGTGCCAGCAGCTTCCCAGGATCCTACGAGCAGTACTTC
CDR3: CASSFPGSYEQYF

V: TRBV10-2
D: TRBD2
size: -
J: TRBJ2-3
DNA: TGCGCCAGCACTAGCGGGATGGTCACAGATACGCAGTATTTT
CDR3: CASTSGMVTDTQYF

V: TRBV18
D: -
size: -
J: TRBJ2-7
DNA: TGTGCCAGCTCACCACCGGGAAACAGGTACGAGCAGTACTTC
CDR3: CASSPPGNRYEQYF

V: TRBV5-1
D: TRBD1
size: -
J: TRBJ1-1
DNA: TGCGCCAGCAGTCCCAGACAGGGGGACACTGAAGCTTTCTTT
CDR3: CASSPRQGDTEAFF

V: TRBV5-5
D: TRBD1
size: -
J: TRBJ2-5
DNA: TGTGCCAGCAGCTTGGACAGGGGAATCAGAGAGACCCAGTACTTC
CDR3: CASSLDRGIRETQYF

V: TRBV10-3
D: -
size: -
J: TRBJ1-1
DNA: TGTGCCACAGGGGAGGGTATGAACACTGAAGCTTTCTTT
CDR3: CATGEGMNTEAFF

V: TRBV5-4
D: -
size: -
J: TRBJ1-1
DNA: TGTGCCAGCAGCCGGCGAACAACAGGGACCACTGAAGCTTTCTTT
CDR3: CASSRRTTGTTEAFF

V: TRBV6-5
D: -
size: -
J: TRBJ1-5
DNA: TGTGCCAGCGGGAAAGGACGGACAAATCAGCCCCAGCATTTT
CDR3: CASGKGRTNQPQHF

V: TRBV5-1
D: TRBD1
size: -
J: TRBJ2-3
DNA: TGCGCCAGCAGCTCCACGGACAGGGATACGCAGTATTTT
CDR3: CASSSTDRDTQYF

V: TRBV6-1
D: -
size: -
J: TRBJ2-5
DNA: TGTGCCGGCCTTGGCGGTAAATCCAACCAAGAGACCCAGTACTTC
CDR3: CAGLGGKSNQETQYF

V: TRBV5-1
D: -
size: -
J: TRBJ2-7
DNA: TGCGCCAGCAGCTTGGCCGAAGACAGACCAACCTACGAGCAGTACTTC
CDR3: CASSLAEDRPTYEQYF

V: TRBV29-1
D: TRBD1
size: -
J: TRBJ2-7
DNA: TGCAGCGTTGAGGGGGACAGGGGGAACGAGCAGTACTTC
CDR3: CSVEGDRGNEQYF

V: TRBV7-2
D: TRBD1
size: -
J: TRBJ2-2
DNA: TGTGCCAGCAGCCTAGCCCAGGGGGCGGTGTCCGGGGAGCTGTTTTTT
CDR3: CASSLAQGAVSGELFF

V: TRBV27
D: TRBD1
size: -
J: TRBJ1-1
DNA: TGTGCCAGCAGTCCCCGGGACAGGGTTCAGAGCACTGAAGCTTTCTTT
CDR3: CASSPRDRVQSTEAFF

V: TRBV27
D: TRBD1
size: -
J: TRBJ2-3
DNA: TGTGCCAGCAACAGGGGGCGCGGGGTGGGGGATACGCAGTATTTT
CDR3: CASNRGRGVGDTQYF

V: TRBV7-3
D: -
size: -
J: TRBJ1-2
DNA: TGTGCCAGCAGCTTAATGGGGGGGAGTGTGGTGAGGGGGAATGGCTACACCTTC
CDR3: CASSLMGGSVVRGNGYTF

V: TRBV11-2
D: TRBD1
size: -
J: TRBJ2-3
DNA: TGTGCCAGCAGCGGACAGGACTTCTATAATACAGATACGCAGTATTTT
CDR3: CASSGQDFYNTDTQYF

V: TRBV5-5
D: TRBD1
size: -
J: TRBJ2-1
DNA: TGTGCCAGCAAATCCGGGACAGGGGGTTACAATGAGCAGTTCTTC
CDR3: CASKSGTGGYNEQFF

V: TRBV4-3
D: TRBD2
size: -
J: TRBJ2-1
DNA: TGCGCCAGCAGCCAAGTAGCTCGCGGGAGTTACAATGAGCAGTTCTTC
CDR3: CASSQVARGSYNEQFF